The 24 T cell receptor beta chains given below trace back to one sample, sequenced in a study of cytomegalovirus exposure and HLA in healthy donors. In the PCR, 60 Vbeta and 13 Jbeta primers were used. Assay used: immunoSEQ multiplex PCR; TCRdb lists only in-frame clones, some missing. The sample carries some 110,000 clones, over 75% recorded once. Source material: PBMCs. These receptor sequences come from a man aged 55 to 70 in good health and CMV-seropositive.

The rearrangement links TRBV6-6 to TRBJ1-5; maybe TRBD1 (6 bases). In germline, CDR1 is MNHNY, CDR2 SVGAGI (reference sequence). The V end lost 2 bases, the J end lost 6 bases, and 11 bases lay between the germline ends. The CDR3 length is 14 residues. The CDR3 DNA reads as TGTGCCAGCAGTTACGGCCAGGGGACTCAGCCCCAGCATTTT. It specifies CASSYGQGTQPQHF.

This CDR3 reads CASSPLDRGNSPLHF. The CDR3 DNA reads TGTGCCAGTAGTCCCTTGGACAGGGGAAATTCACCCCTCCACTTT. The chain has TRBV19 and TRBJ1-6, with 9 bases identical to TRBD1. V dropped 5 bases and J dropped 7; count of bases not matched to a gene: 6. The CDR3 loop spans 15 amino acids. Germline assignment: CDR1 LNHDA and CDR2 SQIVND (reference sequence).

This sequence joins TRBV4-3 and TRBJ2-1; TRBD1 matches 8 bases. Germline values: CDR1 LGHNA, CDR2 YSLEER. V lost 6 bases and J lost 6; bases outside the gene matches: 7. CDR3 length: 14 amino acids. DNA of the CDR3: TGCGCCAGCAGGCGGGACAGGTTGGGCAATGAGCAGTTCTTC. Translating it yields CASRRDRLGNEQFF.

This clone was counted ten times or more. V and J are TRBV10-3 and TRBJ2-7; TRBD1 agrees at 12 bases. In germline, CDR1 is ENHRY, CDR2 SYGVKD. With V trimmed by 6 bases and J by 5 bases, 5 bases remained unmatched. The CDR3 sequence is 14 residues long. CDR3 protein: CAISAGTGGNEQYF. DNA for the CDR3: TGTGCCATCAGCGCCGGGACAGGGGGCAACGAGCAGTACTTC.

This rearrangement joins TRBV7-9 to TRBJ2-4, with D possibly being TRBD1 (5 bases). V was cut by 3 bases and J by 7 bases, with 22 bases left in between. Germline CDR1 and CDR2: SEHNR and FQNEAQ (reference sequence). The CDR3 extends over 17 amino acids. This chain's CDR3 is CASSFRIALGAPNIQYF. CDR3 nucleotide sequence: TGTGCCAGCAGCTTTCGCATTGCCCTAGGGGCTCCGAACATTCAGTACTTC.

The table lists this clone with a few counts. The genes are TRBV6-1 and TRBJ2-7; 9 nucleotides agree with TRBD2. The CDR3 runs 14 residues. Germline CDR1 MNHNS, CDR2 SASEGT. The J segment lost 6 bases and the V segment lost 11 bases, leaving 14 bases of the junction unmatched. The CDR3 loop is CAAGRGGSVGEQYF. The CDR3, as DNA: TGTGCCGCGGGGCGGGGGGGCTCTGTAGGCGAGCAGTACTTC.

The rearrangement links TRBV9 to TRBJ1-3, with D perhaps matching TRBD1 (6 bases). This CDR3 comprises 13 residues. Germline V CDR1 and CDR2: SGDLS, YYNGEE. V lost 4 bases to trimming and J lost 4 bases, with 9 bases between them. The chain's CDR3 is CASSKGGGNTIYF. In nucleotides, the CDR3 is TGTGCCAGCAGCAAGGGGGGGGGAAACACCATATATTTT.

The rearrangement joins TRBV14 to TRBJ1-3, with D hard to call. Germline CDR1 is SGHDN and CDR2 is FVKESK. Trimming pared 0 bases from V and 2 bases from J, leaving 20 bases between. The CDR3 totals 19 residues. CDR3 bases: TGTGCCAGCAGCCAAGATCGAAGCGGCAGATCCTCCGCTGGAAACACCATATATTTT. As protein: CASSQDRSGRSSAGNTIYF.

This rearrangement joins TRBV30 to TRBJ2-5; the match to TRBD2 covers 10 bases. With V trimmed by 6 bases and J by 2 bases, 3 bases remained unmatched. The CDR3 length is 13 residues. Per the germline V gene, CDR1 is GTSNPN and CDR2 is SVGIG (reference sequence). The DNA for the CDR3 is TGTGCCTGCAAGCGGGGGGGACAAGAGACCCAGTACTTC. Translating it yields CACKRGGQETQYF.

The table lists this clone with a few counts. CDR3 sequence: CASSLMGAQPQHF. CDR3 nucleotide sequence: TGCGCCAGCAGCTTGATGGGGGCTCAGCCCCAGCATTTT. The gene calls are TRBV5-1 and TRBJ1-5, with a weak D call TRBD1 (6 bases). Trimming removed 1 base at V and 6 bases at J, with 8 bases between. The CDR3 consists of 13 residues. Looked up from germline, CDR1 is SGHRS and CDR2 is YFSETQ.

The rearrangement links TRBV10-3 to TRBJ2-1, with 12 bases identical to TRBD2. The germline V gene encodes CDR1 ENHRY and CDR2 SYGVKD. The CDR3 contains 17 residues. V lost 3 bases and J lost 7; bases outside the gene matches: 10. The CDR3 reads CAISEAGSSGGANEQFF. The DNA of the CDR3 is TGTGCCATCAGTGAAGCTGGCTCTAGCGGGGGGGCAAATGAGCAGTTCTTC.

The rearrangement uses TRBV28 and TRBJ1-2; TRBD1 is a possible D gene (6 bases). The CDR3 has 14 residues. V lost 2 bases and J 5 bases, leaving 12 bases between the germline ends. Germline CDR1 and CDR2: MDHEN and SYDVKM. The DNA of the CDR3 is TGTGCCAGCAGTTTAGTCGGTCAGGGGTATGGCTACACCTTC. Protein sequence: CASSLVGQGYGYTF.

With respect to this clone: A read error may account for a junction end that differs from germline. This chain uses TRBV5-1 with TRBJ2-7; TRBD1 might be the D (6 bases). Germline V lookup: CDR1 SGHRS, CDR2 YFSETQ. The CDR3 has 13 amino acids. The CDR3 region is CASSFQDRYEQYF. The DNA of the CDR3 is TGTGCCAGCAGCTTTCAGGACAGATACGAGCAGTACTTC. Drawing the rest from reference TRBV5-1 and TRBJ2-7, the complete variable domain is KAGVTQTPRYLIKTRGQQVTLSCSPISGHRSVSWYQQTPGQGLQFLFEYFSETQRNKGNFPGRFSGRQFSNSRSEMNVSTLELGDSALYLCASSFQDRYEQYFGPGTRLTVT.

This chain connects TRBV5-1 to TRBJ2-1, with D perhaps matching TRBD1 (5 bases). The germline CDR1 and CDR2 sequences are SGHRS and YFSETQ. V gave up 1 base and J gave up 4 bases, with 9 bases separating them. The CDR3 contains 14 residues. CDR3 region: CASSLNSGYNEQFF. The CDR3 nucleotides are TGCGCCAGCAGCTTGAATTCAGGGTACAATGAGCAGTTCTTC.

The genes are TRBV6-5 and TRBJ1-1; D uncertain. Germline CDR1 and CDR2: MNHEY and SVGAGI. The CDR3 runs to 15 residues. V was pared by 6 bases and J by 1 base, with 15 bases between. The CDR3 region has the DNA TGTGCCAGCAGCCAGACTAATGAGGAGAACACTGAAGCTTTCTTT. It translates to CASSQTNEENTEAFF.

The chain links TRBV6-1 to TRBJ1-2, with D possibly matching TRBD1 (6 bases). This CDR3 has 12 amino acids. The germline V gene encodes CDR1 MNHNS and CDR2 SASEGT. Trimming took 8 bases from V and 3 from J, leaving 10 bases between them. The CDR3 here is CASRDTHYGYTF. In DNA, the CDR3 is TGTGCCAGCCGGGACACCCACTATGGCTACACCTTC.

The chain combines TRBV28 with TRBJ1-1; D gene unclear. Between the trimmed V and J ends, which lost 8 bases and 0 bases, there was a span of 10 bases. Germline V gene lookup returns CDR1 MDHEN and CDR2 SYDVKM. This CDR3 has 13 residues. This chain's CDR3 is CASQSDMNTEAFF. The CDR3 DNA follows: TGTGCCAGCCAGTCCGATATGAACACTGAAGCTTTCTTT. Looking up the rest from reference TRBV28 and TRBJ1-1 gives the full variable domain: DVKVTQSSRYLVKRTGEKVFLECVQDMDHENMFWYRQDPGLGLRLIYFSYDVKMKEKGDIPEGYSVSREKKERFSLILESASTNQTSMYLCASQSDMNTEAFFGQGTRLTVV.

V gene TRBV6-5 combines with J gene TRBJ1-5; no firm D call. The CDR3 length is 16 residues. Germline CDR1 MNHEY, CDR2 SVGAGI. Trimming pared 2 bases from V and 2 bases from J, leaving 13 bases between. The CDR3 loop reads CASSYGSGRGNQPQHF. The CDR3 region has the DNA TGTGCCAGCAGTTACGGGTCCGGCCGGGGCAATCAGCCCCAGCATTTT.

The CDR3 nucleotides are TGTGCCAGCAGCATGGGGGACAGGGGAGGTTTTCGCACCTTC. Protein product: CASSMGDRGGFRTF. The chain links TRBV5-8 to TRBJ1-2; 10 bases map to TRBD1. CDR3 length equals 14 residues. Germline CDR1 reads SGHTS; CDR2 reads YDEGEE. V gave up 4 bases and J gave up 13 bases; unmatched junction bases: 13.

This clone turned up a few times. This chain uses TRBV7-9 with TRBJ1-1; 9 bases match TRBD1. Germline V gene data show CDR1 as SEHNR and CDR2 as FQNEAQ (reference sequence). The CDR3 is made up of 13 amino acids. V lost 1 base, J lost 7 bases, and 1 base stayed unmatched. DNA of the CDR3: TGTGCCAGCAGCTTAGAGACAGGGGGTGAAGCTTTCTTT. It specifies CASSLETGGEAFF.

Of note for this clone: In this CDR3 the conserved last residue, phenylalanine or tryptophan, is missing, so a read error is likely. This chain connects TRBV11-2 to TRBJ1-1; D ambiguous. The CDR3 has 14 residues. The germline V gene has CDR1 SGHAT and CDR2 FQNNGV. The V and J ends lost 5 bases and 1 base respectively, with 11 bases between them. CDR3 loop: CASSAQNQNTEAFL. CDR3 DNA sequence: TGTGCCAGCAGCGCACAGAATCAGAACACTGAAGCTTTCCTT.

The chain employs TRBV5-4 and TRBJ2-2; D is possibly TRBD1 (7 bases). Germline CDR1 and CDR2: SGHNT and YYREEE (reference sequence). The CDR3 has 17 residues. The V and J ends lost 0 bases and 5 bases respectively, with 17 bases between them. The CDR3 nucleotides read TGTGCCAGCAGCTTGGGAGGAGGGGGCCGGTTGACCGGGGAGCTGTTTTTT. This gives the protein CASSLGGGGRLTGELFF. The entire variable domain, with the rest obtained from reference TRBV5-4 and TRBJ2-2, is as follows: ETGVTQSPTHLIKTRGQQVTLRCSSQSGHNTVSWYQQALGQGPQFIFQYYREEENGRGNFPPRFSGLQFPNYSSELNVNALELDDSALYLCASSLGGGGRLTGELFFGEGSRLTVL.

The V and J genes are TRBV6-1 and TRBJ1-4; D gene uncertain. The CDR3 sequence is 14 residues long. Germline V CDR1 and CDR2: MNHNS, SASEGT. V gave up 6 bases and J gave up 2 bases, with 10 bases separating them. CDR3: CASSPLGTNEKLFF. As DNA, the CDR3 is TGTGCCAGCAGCCCGCTGGGCACTAATGAAAAACTGTTTTTT.

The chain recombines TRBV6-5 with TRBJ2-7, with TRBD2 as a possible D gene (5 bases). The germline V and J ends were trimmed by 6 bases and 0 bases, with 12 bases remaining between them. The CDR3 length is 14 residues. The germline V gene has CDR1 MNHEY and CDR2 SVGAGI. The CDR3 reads CASRSPGSSYEQYF. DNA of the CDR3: TGTGCCAGCAGGTCCCCGGGATCCTCCTACGAGCAGTACTTC.